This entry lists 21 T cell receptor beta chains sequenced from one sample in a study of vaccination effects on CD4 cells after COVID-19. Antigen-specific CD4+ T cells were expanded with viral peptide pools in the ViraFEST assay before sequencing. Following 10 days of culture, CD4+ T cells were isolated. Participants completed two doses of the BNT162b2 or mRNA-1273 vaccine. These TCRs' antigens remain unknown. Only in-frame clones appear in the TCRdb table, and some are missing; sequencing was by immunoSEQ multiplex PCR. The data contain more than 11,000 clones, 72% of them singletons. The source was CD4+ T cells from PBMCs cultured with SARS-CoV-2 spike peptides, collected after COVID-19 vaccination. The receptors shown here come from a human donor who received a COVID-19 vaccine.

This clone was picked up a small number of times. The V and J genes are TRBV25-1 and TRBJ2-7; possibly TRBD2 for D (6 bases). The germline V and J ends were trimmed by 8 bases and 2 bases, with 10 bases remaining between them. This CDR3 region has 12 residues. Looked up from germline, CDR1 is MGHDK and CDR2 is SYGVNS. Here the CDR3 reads CASSRGTYEQYF. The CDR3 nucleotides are TGTGCCAGCTCCCGGGGGACCTACGAGCAGTACTTC.

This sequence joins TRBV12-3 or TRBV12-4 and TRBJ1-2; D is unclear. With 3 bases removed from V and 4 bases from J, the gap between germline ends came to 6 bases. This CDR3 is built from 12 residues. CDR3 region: CASSFQGYGYTF. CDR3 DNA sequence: TGTGCCAGCAGTTTTCAAGGCTATGGCTACACCTTC.

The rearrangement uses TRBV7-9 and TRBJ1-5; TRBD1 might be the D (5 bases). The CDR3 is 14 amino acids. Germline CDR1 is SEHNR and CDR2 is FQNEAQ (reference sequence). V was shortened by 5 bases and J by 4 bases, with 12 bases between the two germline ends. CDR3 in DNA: TGTGCCAGCAGCCCGTTAGGGGTAAATCAGCCCCAGCATTTT. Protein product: CASSPLGVNQPQHF. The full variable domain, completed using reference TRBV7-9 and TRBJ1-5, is DTGVSQNPRHKITKRGQNVTFRCDPISEHNRLYWYRQTLGQGPEFLTYFQNEAQLEKSRLLSDRFSAERPKGSFSTLEIQRTEQGDSAMYLCASSPLGVNQPQHFGDGTRLSIL.

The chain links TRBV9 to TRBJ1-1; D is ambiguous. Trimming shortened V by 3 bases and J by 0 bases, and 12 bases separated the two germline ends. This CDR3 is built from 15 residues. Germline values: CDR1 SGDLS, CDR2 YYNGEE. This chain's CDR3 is CASSAQGRMNTEAFF. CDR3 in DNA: TGTGCCAGCAGCGCACAAGGGAGGATGAACACTGAAGCTTTCTTT.

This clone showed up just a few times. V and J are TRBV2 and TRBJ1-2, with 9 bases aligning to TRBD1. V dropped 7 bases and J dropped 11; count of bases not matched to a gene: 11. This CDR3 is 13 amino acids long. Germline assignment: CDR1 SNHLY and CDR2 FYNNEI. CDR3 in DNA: TGTGCCAGCAATCCACACCGGGACAGGGAGTACACCTTC. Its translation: CASNPHRDREYTF.

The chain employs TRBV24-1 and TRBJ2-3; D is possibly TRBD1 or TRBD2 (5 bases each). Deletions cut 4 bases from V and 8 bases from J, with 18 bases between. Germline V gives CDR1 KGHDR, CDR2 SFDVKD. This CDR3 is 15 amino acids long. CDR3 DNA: TGTGCCACCAGTGACTCTATCAAGGGACGGAGTACGCAGTATTTT. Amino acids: CATSDSIKGRSTQYF.

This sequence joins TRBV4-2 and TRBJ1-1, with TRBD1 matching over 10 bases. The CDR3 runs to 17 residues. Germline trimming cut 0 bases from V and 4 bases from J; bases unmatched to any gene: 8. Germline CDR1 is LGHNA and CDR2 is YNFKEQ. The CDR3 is CASSQDLTGGAGTEAFF. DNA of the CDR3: TGTGCCAGCAGCCAAGATCTGACAGGGGGCGCGGGCACTGAAGCTTTCTTT.

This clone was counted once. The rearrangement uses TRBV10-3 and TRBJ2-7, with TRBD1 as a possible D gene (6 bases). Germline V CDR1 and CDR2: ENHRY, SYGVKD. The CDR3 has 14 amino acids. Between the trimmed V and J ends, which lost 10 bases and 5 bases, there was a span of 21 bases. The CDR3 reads CATKPQGIIHEQYF. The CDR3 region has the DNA TGTGCCACCAAGCCCCAGGGGATCATCCACGAGCAGTACTTC.

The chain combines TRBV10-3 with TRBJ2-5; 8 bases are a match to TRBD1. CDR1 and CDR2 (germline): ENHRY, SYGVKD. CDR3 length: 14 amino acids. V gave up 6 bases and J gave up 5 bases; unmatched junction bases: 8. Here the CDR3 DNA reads TGTGCCATCAGACCTACGGACAGGGAGGAGACCCAGTACTTC. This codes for CAIRPTDREETQYF.

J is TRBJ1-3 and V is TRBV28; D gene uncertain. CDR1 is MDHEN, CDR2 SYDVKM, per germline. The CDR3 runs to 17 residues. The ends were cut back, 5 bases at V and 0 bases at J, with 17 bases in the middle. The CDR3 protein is CASSPTVSKFSGNTIYF. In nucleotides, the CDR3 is TGTGCCAGCAGTCCCACAGTTTCAAAGTTCTCTGGAAACACCATATATTTT.

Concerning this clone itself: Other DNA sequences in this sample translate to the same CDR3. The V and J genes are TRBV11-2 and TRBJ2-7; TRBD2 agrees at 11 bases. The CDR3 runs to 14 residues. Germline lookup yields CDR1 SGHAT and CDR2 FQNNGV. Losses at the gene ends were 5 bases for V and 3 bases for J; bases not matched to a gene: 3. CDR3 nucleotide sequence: TGTGCCAGCAGCCCCGGGACTAGCGGCTACGAGCAGTACTTC. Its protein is CASSPGTSGYEQYF.

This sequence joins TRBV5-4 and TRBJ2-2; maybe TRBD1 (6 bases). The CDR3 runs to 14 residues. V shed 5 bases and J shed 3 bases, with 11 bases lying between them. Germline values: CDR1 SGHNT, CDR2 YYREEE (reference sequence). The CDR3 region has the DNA TGTGCCAGCAGGGCACAGGGACACACCGGGGAGCTGTTTTTT. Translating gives CASRAQGHTGELFF.

The CDR3 loop reads CASSDISWGQTSTDTQYF. CDR3 nucleotides: TGTGCCAGCAGTGATATTAGCTGGGGACAGACTAGCACAGATACGCAGTATTTT. This chain joins TRBV2 and TRBJ2-3; 7 nucleotides align to TRBD1. Unmatched junction bases numbered 12, after V lost 3 bases and J lost 0 bases. The germline V gene encodes CDR1 SNHLY and CDR2 FYNNEI. This CDR3 has 18 residues.

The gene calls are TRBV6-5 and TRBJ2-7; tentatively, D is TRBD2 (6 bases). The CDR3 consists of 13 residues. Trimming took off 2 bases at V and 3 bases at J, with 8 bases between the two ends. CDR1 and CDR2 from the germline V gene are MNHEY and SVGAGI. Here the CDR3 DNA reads TGTGCCAGCAGTTACCGGACTAACTACGAGCAGTACTTC. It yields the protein CASSYRTNYEQYF.

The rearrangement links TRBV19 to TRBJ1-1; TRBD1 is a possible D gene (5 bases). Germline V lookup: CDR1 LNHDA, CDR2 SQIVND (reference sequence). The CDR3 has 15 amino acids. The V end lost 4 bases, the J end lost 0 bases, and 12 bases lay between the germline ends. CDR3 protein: CASSTHTGMNTEAFF. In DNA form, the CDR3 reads TGTGCCAGTAGTACCCATACAGGTATGAACACTGAAGCTTTCTTT.

The DNA for the CDR3 is TGTGCCAGCAGTTTATCCCCTCAGCCCCGCTCCTACGAGCAGTACTTC. It codes for CASSLSPQPRSYEQYF. The chain carries TRBV27 and TRBJ2-7; D is uncertain. The germline V and J ends were trimmed by 0 bases and 0 bases, with 12 bases remaining between them. The CDR3 has 16 residues. CDR1 is MNHEY, CDR2 SMNVEV, per germline (reference sequence).

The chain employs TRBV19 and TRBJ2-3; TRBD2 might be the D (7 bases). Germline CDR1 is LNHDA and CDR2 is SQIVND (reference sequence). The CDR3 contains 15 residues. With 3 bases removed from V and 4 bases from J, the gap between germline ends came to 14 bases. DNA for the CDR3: TGTGCCAGTAGTATCCAGGACGGGGGGCCAGATACGCAGTATTTT. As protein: CASSIQDGGPDTQYF.

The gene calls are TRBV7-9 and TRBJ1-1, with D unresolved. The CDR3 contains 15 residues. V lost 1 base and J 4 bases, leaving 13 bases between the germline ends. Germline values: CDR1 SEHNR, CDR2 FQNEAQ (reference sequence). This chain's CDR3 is CASSLEGRVGTEAFF. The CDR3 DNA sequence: TGTGCCAGCAGCTTAGAGGGCCGGGTCGGCACTGAAGCTTTCTTT.

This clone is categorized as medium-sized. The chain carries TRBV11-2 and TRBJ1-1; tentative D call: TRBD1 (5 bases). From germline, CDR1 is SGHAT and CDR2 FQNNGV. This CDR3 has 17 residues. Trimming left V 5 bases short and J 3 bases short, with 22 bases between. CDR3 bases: TGTGCCAGCAGCCCCTCCAGACAGTTAAGGCTGGACACTGAAGCTTTCTTT. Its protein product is CASSPSRQLRLDTEAFF.

CDR3 amino acids: CASRLGSAVNYGYTF. CDR3 nucleotide sequence: TGTGCCAGCAGGCTGGGGTCAGCGGTTAACTATGGCTACACCTTC. V and J are TRBV27 and TRBJ1-2; no clear D. Trimming cost V 6 bases and J 1 base, with 15 bases left between them. The germline gives CDR1 MNHEY, CDR2 SMNVEV (reference sequence). The CDR3 runs 15 residues.

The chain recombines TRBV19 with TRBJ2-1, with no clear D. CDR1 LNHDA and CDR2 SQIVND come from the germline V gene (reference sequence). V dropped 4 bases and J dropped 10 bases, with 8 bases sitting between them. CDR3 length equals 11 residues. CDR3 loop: CASSNRVEQFF. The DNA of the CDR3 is TGTGCCAGTAGTAACCGGGTCGAGCAGTTCTTC.